The rows below give T cell receptor beta chains drawn from one sample of a study of T cells in Graves' hyperthyroidism and ophthalmopathy. TCRdb redid the calling of the multiplex PCR reads with MiXCR, one entry per CDR3 protein. The sample records nearly 600,000 distinct CDR3 sequences, approximately 14% being singletons. The specimen was blood. The receptors were gathered from a woman aged 25 to 45 with Graves' hyperthyroidism that later progressed to Graves' ophthalmopathy. Both conserved end residues are part of each CDR3. A D gene is named only where the DNA matches it firmly. Some rows mark clone size as missing; the rest say once, few, many or name a class of expanded clone.

cdr3_aa cdr3_nt v_call d_call clone_size j_call
CASRDRVDQPQHF TGTGCCAGCAGGGACAGGGTGGATCAGCCCCAGCATTTT TRBV6-1 TRBD1 once TRBJ1-5
CASSSDRGFYGYTF TGTGCCAGCAGTTCAGACAGAGGGTTTTATGGCTACACCTTC TRBV12-3/TRBV12-4 NA few TRBJ1-2
CASSLGGRAVREQYF TGTGCCAGCAGTTTAGGTGGGAGGGCAGTGAGGGAGCAGTACTTC TRBV12-3/TRBV12-4 TRBD2 many TRBJ2-7
CSASPPLAVQETQYF TGCAGTGCTAGTCCCCCTCTAGCGGTCCAAGAGACCCAGTACTTC TRBV20-1 TRBD2 NA TRBJ2-5
CASSEETLETQYF TGTGCCAGCAGTGAAGAAACGTTAGAGACCCAGTACTTC TRBV2 NA many TRBJ2-5
CASNVGGAYEQYF TGCGCCAGCAACGTGGGCGGCGCCTACGAGCAGTACTTC TRBV5-1 NA NA TRBJ2-7
CASSDSGGGEAFF TGTGCCAGCAGTGACTCGGGAGGGGGTGAAGCTTTCTTT TRBV6-4 NA few TRBJ1-1
CASSQETSNTEAFF TGTGCCAGCAGCCAAGAGACGAGTAACACTGAAGCTTTCTTT TRBV3-1 NA few TRBJ1-1
CATRGYTEAFF TGTGCCACCAGAGGTTACACTGAAGCTTTCTTT TRBV27 NA many TRBJ1-1
CASSQRAGGPHEQFF TGTGCCAGCAGCCAACGAGCGGGAGGGCCTCATGAGCAGTTCTTC TRBV2 TRBD2 many TRBJ2-1
CSARALAGDYGYTF TGCAGTGCTAGAGCATTGGCAGGAGACTATGGCTACACCTTC TRBV20-1 NA many TRBJ1-2
CASSLDGLSRANVLTF TGTGCCAGCAGTCTCGACGGCCTCTCTCGGGCCAACGTCCTGACTTTC TRBV27 NA few TRBJ2-6
CASSDPVQRLNQPQHF TGTGCCAGCAGTGATCCGGTACAGCGATTAAATCAGCCCCAGCATTTT TRBV28 NA many TRBJ1-5
CAWSVPLTGVGTEAFF TGTGCCTGGAGTGTACCCCTGACAGGGGTAGGGACTGAAGCTTTCTTT TRBV30 TRBD1 few TRBJ1-1
CASSFRDGAGGYTF TGTGCCAGCAGTTTTCGCGATGGTGCTGGTGGCTACACCTTC TRBV28 NA many TRBJ1-2
CACLTLGQGMNTEAFF TGTGCCTGCTTAACGTTGGGACAGGGCATGAACACTGAAGCTTTCTTT TRBV30 TRBD1 many TRBJ1-1
CASSLLTGNYGYTF TGTGCCAGCAGTTTACTCACAGGGAACTATGGCTACACCTTC TRBV27 NA many TRBJ1-2
CASRYRGSEETQYF TGTGCCAGCAGGTACAGGGGGAGCGAGGAGACCCAGTACTTC TRBV2 TRBD1 many TRBJ2-5
CASSGDFPYEQYF TGTGCCAGCAGTGGGGACTTCCCATACGAGCAGTACTTC TRBV2 NA many TRBJ2-7
CASSHHLAGASYEQYF TGTGCCAGCAGCCACCATCTGGCGGGTGCCTCCTACGAGCAGTACTTC TRBV14 NA few TRBJ2-7
CSALHEGGSSEQFF TGCAGTGCCCTCCATGAGGGAGGTTCCAGTGAGCAGTTCTTC TRBV20-1 NA many TRBJ2-1